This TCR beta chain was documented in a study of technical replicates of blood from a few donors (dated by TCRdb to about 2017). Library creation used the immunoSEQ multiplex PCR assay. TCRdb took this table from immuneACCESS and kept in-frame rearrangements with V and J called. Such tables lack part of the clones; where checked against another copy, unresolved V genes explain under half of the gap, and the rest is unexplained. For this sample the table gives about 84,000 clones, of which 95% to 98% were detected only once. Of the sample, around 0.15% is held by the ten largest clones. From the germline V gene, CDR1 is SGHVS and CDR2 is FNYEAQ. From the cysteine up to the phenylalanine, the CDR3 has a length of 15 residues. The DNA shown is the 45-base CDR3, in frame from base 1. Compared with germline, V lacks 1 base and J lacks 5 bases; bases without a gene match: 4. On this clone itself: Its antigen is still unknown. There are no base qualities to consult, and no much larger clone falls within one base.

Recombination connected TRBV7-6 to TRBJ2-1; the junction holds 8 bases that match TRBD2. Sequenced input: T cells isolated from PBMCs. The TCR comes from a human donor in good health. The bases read TGTGCCAGCAGCTTAGGTGGCGGGGGGCACAATGAGCAGTTCTTC. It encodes CASSLGGGGHNEQFF.